Each of the 16 T cell receptor beta chains below was sequenced from the same sample in a study of cytomegalovirus exposure and HLA in healthy donors. The PCR used 60 Vbeta and 13 Jbeta primers. Produced via immunoSEQ multiplex PCR; TCRdb's table is partial and in-frame only. The sample has about 150,000 clones, about 85% seen once; the top ten hold roughly 2.4%. The sequencing sample was made of PBMCs. The receptors derive from a young woman in good health and CMV-seronegative.

This clone was counted a single time. This chain joins TRBV19 and TRBJ1-2, with a tentative D call TRBD1 (6 bases). The CDR3 is made up of 15 amino acids. CDR1 is LNHDA, CDR2 SQIVND, per germline (reference sequence). Between the trimmed V and J ends, which lost 4 bases and 4 bases, there was a span of 16 bases. The DNA of the CDR3 is TGTGCCAGTAGTACCCACCCCCAGGGGCTCTATGGCTACACCTTC. This gives the protein CASSTHPQGLYGYTF.

This chain connects TRBV18 to TRBJ1-6; no reliable D call. CDR1 is KGHSH, CDR2 LQKENI, per germline. Trimming removed 6 bases at V and 7 bases at J, with 16 bases between. The CDR3 is 15 amino acids. The CDR3 sequence is CASSEFEPPNSPLHF. The CDR3 bases are TGTGCCAGCTCCGAGTTCGAGCCACCGAATTCACCCCTCCACTTT.

The genes are TRBV18 and TRBJ1-1; weak D call: TRBD1 (5 bases). Germline assignment: CDR1 KGHSH and CDR2 LQKENI. The CDR3 loop spans 15 amino acids. V lost 0 bases and J lost 3, with 11 bases in between. CDR3 bases: TGTGCCAGCTCACCACCGTCCAGGGCGGACACTGAAGCTTTCTTT. Its translation is CASSPPSRADTEAFF.

This chain's CDR3 is CASSLVPGAYEQYF. CDR3 in DNA: TGTGCCAGCAGCTTGGTCCCGGGGGCCTACGAGCAGTACTTC. The chain employs TRBV5-5 and TRBJ2-7; maybe TRBD2 (6 bases). The germline V and J ends were trimmed by 0 bases and 2 bases, with 9 bases remaining between them. Per germline, CDR1 SGHKS and CDR2 YYEKEE (reference sequence). This CDR3 is built from 14 residues.

The gene calls are TRBV9 and TRBJ1-1, with D uncertain. The V end was cut by 1 base, the J end by 0 bases, with 13 bases between. This CDR3 contains 16 residues. Germline assignment: CDR1 SGDLS and CDR2 YYNGEE. The CDR3 region has the DNA TGTGCCAGCAGCGTAAGTTACGGAGCCTTGAACACTGAAGCTTTCTTT. This translates into CASSVSYGALNTEAFF.

This chain joins TRBV9 and TRBJ2-5; D not resolved. The DNA matches TRBJ2-7 better at its end, which makes the J call doubtful. This CDR3 is built from 11 residues. Germline V CDR1 and CDR2: SGDLS, YYNGEE. CDR3: CASSVTYEQYF. CDR3 DNA: TGTGCCAGCAGCGTCACCTACGAGCAGTACTTC.

The chain uses TRBV9 and TRBJ2-6; D is undetermined. Germline CDR1 reads SGDLS; CDR2 reads YYNGEE. This CDR3 spans 18 amino acids. Trimming took 2 bases from V and 5 from J, leaving 20 bases between them. CDR3 sequence: CASSVARQPFGRANVLTF. In DNA, the CDR3 is TGTGCCAGCAGCGTGGCGAGACAACCCTTTGGTAGGGCCAACGTCCTGACTTTC.

This chain connects TRBV4-3 to TRBJ2-3, with a possible D match to TRBD1 (5 bases). V was clipped by 0 bases and J by 1 base, with 8 bases between them. Germline CDR1 is LGHNA and CDR2 is YSLEER. This CDR3 has 15 residues. DNA of the CDR3: TGCGCCAGCAGCCAAGATAAGGGGCGCACAGATACGCAGTATTTT. Translated, it gives CASSQDKGRTDTQYF.

The genes are TRBV18 and TRBJ2-2; TRBD2 aligns across 8 bases. Germline values: CDR1 KGHSH, CDR2 LQKENI. The CDR3 sequence is 15 residues long. J was trimmed by 3 bases and V by 6 bases; bases with no gene match: 6. CDR3 DNA sequence: TGTGCCAGCTCCGGGGGGGCGACCGACACCGGGGAGCTGTTTTTT. Translated: CASSGGATDTGELFF.

This clone was seen a handful of times. J is TRBJ2-1 and V is TRBV7-2; TRBD1 is a possible D gene (7 bases). Germline V gene lookup returns CDR1 SGHTA and CDR2 FQGNSA. This CDR3 comprises 15 residues. V was cut by 7 bases and J by 5 bases, with 18 bases left in between. This CDR3 is CASTYGGTENNEQFF. CDR3 nucleotides: TGTGCCAGCACCTACGGCGGGACAGAAAACAATGAGCAGTTCTTC.

The chain uses TRBV19 and TRBJ2-7, with D possibly matching TRBD1 (5 bases). The CDR3 totals 13 residues. Germline assignment: CDR1 LNHDA and CDR2 SQIVND (reference sequence). V was pared by 5 bases and J by 3 bases, with 11 bases between. Written as DNA, the CDR3 is TGTGCCAGTAGTTTGGGCGGACACTACGAGCAGTACTTC. It yields the protein CASSLGGHYEQYF.

This clone appeared a single time. The CDR3 DNA sequence: TGTGCCAGCAGCTTGACAGGGGGTGGCACAGATACGCAGTATTTT. Translated: CASSLTGGGTDTQYF. This chain uses TRBV7-9 with TRBJ2-3; TRBD1 aligns across 9 bases. This CDR3 is built from 15 residues. J lost 1 base, V lost 3 bases, and 2 bases had no gene match. Germline CDR1 and CDR2: SEHNR and FQNEAQ (reference sequence). The whole variable domain, filled in from reference TRBV7-9 and TRBJ2-3, reads DTGVSQNPRHKITKRGQNVTFRCDPISEHNRLYWYRQTLGQGPEFLTYFQNEAQLEKSRLLSDRFSAERPKGSFSTLEIQRTEQGDSAMYLCASSLTGGGTDTQYFGPGTRLTVL.

V usage is TRBV14 and J usage is TRBJ2-7, with D perhaps TRBD2 (5 bases). Germline-derived CDR1 and CDR2 are SGHDN and FVKESK. The CDR3 has 12 residues. V was trimmed by 4 bases and J by 7 bases, leaving 11 bases between them. CDR3 bases: TGTGCCAGCAGCCGACTTAGAGGGGAGCAGTACTTC. Its translation: CASSRLRGEQYF.

The rearrangement links TRBV10-2 to TRBJ1-1; maybe TRBD1 (5 bases). V was shortened by 7 bases and J by 1 base, with 10 bases between the two germline ends. From germline, CDR1 is WSHSY and CDR2 SAAADI. The CDR3 has 13 residues. DNA for the CDR3: TGCGCCAGCACCCTAACAGGGAACACTGAAGCTTTCTTT. It yields the protein CASTLTGNTEAFF.

This chain joins TRBV6-5 and TRBJ1-5, with D possibly matching TRBD1 (5 bases). The germline V gene encodes CDR1 MNHEY and CDR2 SVGAGI. V lost 5 bases and J lost 3, with 11 bases in between. The CDR3 covers 14 residues. The CDR3 nucleotides read TGTGCCAGCAGTAGGGGCCGAAACAATCAGCCCCAGCATTTT. Its protein is CASSRGRNNQPQHF.

The chain employs TRBV27 and TRBJ2-1, with 8 bases aligning to TRBD2. Germline-derived CDR1 and CDR2 are MNHEY and SMNVEV (reference sequence). J lost 6 bases, V lost 5 bases, and 12 bases had no gene match. The CDR3 totals 16 residues. The CDR3 nucleotides are TGTGCCAGCAGTCCATCCCTCCCGGGAGGGGTCAATGAGCAGTTCTTC. Translated, it gives CASSPSLPGGVNEQFF.